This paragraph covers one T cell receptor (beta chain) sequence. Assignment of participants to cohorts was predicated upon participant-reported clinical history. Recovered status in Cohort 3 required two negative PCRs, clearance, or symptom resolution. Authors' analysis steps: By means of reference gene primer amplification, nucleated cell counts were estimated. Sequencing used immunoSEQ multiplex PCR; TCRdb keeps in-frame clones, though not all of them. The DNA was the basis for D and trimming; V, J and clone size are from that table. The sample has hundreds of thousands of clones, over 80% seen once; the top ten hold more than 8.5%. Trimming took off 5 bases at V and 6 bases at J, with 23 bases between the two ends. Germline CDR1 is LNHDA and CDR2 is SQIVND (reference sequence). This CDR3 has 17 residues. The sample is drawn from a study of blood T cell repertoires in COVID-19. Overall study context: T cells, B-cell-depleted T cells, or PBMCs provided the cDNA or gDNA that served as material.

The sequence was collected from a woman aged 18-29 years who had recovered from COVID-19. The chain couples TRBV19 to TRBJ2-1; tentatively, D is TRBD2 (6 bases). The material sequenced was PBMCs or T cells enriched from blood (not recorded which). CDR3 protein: CASSAAWIRGGFNEQFF. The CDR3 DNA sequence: TGTGCCAGTAGTGCCGCCTGGATCCGTGGGGGGTTCAATGAGCAGTTCTTC.